Described below is a single T cell receptor (beta chain) sequence and its context. Its specific antigen is unknown. Base-call qualities are not available, and no considerably larger clone is one nucleotide away. Per the germline V gene (reference sequence), LGHDT is the CDR1 and YNNKEL is the CDR2. From cysteine to phenylalanine, the CDR3 is 16 amino acids long. Just the 48-base CDR3 DNA is kept, in frame starting at base 1. Trimming costs V 6 bases and J 0 bases, and their ends lie 15 bases apart. Moderately to severely active disease, a Clinical Activity Score of at least 3, a NOSPECS grade of at least 4, and a duration under 3 months were present in ophthalmopathy patients. The study excluded patients with uncontrolled infections, other autoimmune diseases, pregnancy or lactation. Diagnoses relied on clinical symptoms, serum thyroxine and TRAb, thyroid ultrasound and orbital computed tomography. PBMCs were separated from 7.5 to 10 ml of fresh peripheral blood using Ficoll-Paque density gradient centrifugation. Total RNA was extracted with Trizol reagent, and quality was checked on an Agilent 2100 Bioanalyzer.

The sample belongs to a study of T cells in Graves' hyperthyroidism and ophthalmopathy (dated by TCRdb to the late 2010s). For the wider study: Peripheral blood was collected at initial diagnosis, before any treatment. To identify TCR V-J signatures that set the groups apart, the researchers used a discovery cohort of 95 to 100 patients, made up of 40 to 45 with Graves' ophthalmopathy and 57 with stable Graves' hyperthyroidism. The paper describes TCR Vbeta CDR3 sequencing of fewer than 150 peripheral blood samples, made up of some 40 ophthalmopathy patients, around 73 hyperthyroidism patients and approximately 17 progressor patients. Thyroid tissue and blood T-cell repertoires from several Graves' hyperthyroidism patients were also compared in the study. Once sampling was done, hyperthyroidism patients were given methimazole at a starting dose of 30 mg daily, whereas ophthalmopathy patients were given high-dose intravenous methylprednisolone. The 90 to 100 discovery patients were randomly divided into training and test sets at a 7:3 ratio. An independent validation cohort of around 20 hyperthyroidism patients and 15 or so patients who later progressed to ophthalmopathy tested prospective prediction of ophthalmopathy.

Amplification of TCR beta CDR3 regions was carried out from RNA transcripts. A first-round RT-PCR of the TCR CDR3 used the HTBI primer set with the Qiagen OneStep RT-PCR kit. A second multiplex PCR round built the libraries, followed by size selection and purification. Paired-end sequencing of the libraries was performed with 100 bp reads on an Illumina HiSeq2000. Turning to the authors' computational methods: SOAPnuke was used to process the raw data, with reads discarded if the reads contained adapters or uncalled bases, had a mean Phred below 15, or lacked an exact constant-primer or identifier match. COPE v1.2.5 was used to merge high-quality paired reads, and clonotypes were defined as unique nucleotide sequences. MiTCR v1.1 was used to align clonotypes to the IMGT TRBV, TRBD and TRBJ reference segments. Analysis was restricted to V-J combinations with a frequency above 0.0001, which covered over 98% of repertoires. The TCS score was defined as the ratio of F50 (clonal expansion) to E x V (chaos), calculated using BLOSUM62-based TCRdist between CDR3 peptides within each V-J. Welch's t-statistics and random forest reduced just over 500 V-J features to 10 to 15, which were used in a naive Bayes classifier (R e1071). The public reads were run again by TCRdb, first through fastp at Q25 and then through MiXCR, and only productive beta chains were kept. Rows with one shared CDR3 protein collapse into an entry with the most common genes and DNA. These V and J calls are TCRdb output, not the study's own analysis. The sample has about 640,000 distinct CDR3 sequences on record, less than 25% of them singletons. Roughly 30% of the sample belongs to the ten largest clones.

What the work shows at the level of the full study, not this receptor alone: In cross-validation, a model built on a 13 V-J signature told ophthalmopathy apart from stable hyperthyroidism with approximately 91% sensitivity and about 81% specificity, and in testing the same model reached 80%/75%. Sample size was not statistically predetermined, and blinding of investigators to group allocation was not performed. Blood samples also contained most of the expanded thyroid clonotypes (frequency above 0.001), which suggests that blood repertoires may reflect thyroid immune responses. In validation, progression to ophthalmopathy was predicted by the model with roughly 71% sensitivity and 72.22% specificity, a median of approximately 6.5 months before onset.

The sample was blood. This sequence uses TRBV3-1 and TRBJ2-1; a tentative D match to TRBD2 spans 6 bases. This TCR came from a man aged 25 to 40 with Graves' ophthalmopathy. For the CDR3, the sequence is CASSHSGWSSYNEQFF. The bases are TGTGCCAGCAGTCATAGCGGATGGAGCTCCTACAATGAGCAGTTCTTC.